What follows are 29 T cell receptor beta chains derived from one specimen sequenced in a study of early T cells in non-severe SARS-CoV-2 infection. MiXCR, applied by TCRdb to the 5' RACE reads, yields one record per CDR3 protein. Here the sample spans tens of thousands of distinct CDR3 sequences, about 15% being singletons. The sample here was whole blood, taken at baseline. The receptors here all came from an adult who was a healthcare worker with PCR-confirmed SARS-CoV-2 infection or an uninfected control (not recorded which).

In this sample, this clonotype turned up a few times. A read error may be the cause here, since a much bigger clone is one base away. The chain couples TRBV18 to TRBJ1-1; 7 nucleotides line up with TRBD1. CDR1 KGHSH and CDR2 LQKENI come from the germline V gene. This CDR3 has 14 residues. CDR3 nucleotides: TGTGCCAGCTCACCGGACAGGAAGAACACTGAAGTTTTCTTT. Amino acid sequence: CASSPDRKNTEVFF. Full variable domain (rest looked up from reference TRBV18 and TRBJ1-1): NAGVMQNPRHLVRRRGQEARLRCSPMKGHSHVYWYRQLPEEGLKFMVYLQKENIIDESGMPKERFSAEFPKEGPSILRIQQVVRGDSAAYFCASSPDRKNTEVFFGQGTRLTVV.

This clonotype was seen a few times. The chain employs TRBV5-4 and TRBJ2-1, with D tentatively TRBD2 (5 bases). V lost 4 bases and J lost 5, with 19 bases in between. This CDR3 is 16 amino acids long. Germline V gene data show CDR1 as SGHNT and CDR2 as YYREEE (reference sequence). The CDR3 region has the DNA TGTGCCAGCAGCCGACCGACCCGAAGCGGTCACAATGAGCAGTTCTTC. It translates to CASSRPTRSGHNEQFF.

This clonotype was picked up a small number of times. The CDR3 DNA sequence: TGTGCCAGCAGCCAGTTTCGGTCACATGGCTACACCTTC. Amino acids: CASSQFRSHGYTF. The gene calls are TRBV14 and TRBJ1-2, with no clear D. Trimming left V 3 bases short and J 6 bases short, with 11 bases between. The CDR3 sequence is 13 residues long. CDR1 and CDR2 from the germline V gene are SGHDN and FVKESK.

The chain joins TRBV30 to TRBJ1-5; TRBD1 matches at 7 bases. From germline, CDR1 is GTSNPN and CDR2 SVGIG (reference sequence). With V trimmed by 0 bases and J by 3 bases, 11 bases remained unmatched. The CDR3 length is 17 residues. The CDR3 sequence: CAWSVPLTGYNNQPQHF. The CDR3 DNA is TGTGCCTGGAGTGTACCCCTGACAGGGTATAACAATCAGCCCCAGCATTTT.

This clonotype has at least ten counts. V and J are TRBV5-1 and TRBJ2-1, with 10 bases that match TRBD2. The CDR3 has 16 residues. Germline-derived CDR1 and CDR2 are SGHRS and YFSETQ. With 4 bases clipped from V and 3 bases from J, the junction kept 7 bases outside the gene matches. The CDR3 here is CASSPSSGSLYNEQFF. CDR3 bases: TGCGCCAGCAGCCCCTCTAGCGGGAGTCTCTACAATGAGCAGTTCTTC.

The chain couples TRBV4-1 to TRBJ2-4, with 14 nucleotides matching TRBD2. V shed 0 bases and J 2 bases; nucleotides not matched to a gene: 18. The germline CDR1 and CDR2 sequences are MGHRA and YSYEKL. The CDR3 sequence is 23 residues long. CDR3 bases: TGCGCCAGCAGCCAAGATAAGCGGGGACCGGGACTAGCGGGAGTAGGATCCAAAAACATTCAGTACTTC. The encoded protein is CASSQDKRGPGLAGVGSKNIQYF.

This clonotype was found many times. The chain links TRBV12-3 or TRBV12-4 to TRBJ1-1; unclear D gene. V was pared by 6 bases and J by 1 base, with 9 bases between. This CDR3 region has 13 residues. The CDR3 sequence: CASRRGQNTEAFF. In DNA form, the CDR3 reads TGTGCCAGCAGACGTGGGCAGAACACTGAAGCTTTCTTT.

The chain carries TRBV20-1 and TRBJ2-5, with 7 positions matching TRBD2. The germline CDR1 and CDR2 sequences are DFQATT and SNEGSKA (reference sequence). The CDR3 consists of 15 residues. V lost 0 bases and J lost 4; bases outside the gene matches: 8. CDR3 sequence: CSARDPGEGRETQYF. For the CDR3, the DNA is TGCAGTGCTAGAGATCCGGGGGAGGGAAGAGAGACCCAGTACTTC.

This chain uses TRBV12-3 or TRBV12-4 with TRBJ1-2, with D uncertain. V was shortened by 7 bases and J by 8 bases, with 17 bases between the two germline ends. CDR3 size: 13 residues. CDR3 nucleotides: TGTGCCAGCACTATAAACCCCCCGAACGGCTACACCTTC. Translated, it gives CASTINPPNGYTF.

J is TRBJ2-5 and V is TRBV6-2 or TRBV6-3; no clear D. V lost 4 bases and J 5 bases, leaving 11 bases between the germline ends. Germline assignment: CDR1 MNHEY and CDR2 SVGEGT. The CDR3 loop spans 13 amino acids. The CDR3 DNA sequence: TGTGCCAGCAGTTCCGGACCCCCGGAGACCCAGTACTTC. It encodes CASSSGPPETQYF.

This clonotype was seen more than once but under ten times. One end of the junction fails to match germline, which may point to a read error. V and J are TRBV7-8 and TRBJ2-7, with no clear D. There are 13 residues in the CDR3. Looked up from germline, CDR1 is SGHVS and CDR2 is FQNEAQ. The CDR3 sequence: CASSLVYASEQYF. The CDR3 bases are TGTGCCAGCAGTTTAGTTTACGCGAGCGAGCAGTACTTC.

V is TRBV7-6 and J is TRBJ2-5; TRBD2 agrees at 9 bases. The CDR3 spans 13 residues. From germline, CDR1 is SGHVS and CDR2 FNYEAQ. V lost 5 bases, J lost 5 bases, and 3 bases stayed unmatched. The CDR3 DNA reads TGTGCCAGCAGCCGGAGCGGGAGGGAGACCCAGTACTTC. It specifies CASSRSGRETQYF.

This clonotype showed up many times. CDR3 in DNA: TGTGCCAGCATCCTCGGGGGCACCGGGGAGCTGTTTTTT. This encodes CASILGGTGELFF. The chain recombines TRBV12-3 or TRBV12-4 with TRBJ2-2, with D tentatively TRBD2 (6 bases). V was trimmed by 7 bases and J by 4 bases, leaving 10 bases between them. There are 13 residues in the CDR3.

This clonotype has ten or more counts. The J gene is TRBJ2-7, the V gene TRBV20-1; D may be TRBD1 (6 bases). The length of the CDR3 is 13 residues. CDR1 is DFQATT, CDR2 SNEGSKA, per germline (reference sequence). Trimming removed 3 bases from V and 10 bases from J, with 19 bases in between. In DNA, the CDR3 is TGCAGTGCTAGGACCCCAGGGGACCTTAGCCAGTACTTC. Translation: CSARTPGDLSQYF.

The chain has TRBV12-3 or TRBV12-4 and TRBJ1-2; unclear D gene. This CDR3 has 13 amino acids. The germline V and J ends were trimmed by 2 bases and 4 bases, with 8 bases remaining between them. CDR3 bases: TGTGCCAGCAGTTTAAAGGGCGTCTATGGCTACACCTTC. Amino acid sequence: CASSLKGVYGYTF.

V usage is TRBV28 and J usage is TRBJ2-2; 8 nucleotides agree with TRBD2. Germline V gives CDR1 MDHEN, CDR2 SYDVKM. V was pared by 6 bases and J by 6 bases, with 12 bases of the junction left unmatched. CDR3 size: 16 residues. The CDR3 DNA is TGTGCCAGCAGCTTGGCCGGGGGGGTGCGGTCCGGGGAGCTGTTTTTT. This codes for CASSLAGGVRSGELFF. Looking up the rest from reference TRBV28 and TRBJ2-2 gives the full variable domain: DVKVTQSSRYLVKRTGEKVFLECVQDMDHENMFWYRQDPGLGLRLIYFSYDVKMKEKGDIPEGYSVSREKKERFSLILESASTNQTSMYLCASSLAGGVRSGELFFGEGSRLTVL.

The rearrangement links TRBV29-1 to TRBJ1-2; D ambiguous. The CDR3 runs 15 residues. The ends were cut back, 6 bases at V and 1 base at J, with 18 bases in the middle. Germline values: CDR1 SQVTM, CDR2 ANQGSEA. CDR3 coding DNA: TGCAGCGTGGTCACCGGGCCCTCCTTTAACTATGGCTACACCTTC. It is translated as CSVVTGPSFNYGYTF.

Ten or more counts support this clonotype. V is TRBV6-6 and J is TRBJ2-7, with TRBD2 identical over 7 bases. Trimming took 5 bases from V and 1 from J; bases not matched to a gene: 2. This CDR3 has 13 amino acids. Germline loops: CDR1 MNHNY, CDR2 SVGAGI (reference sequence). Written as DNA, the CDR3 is TGTGCCAGCAGTCGACTAGCTTCCTACGAGCAGTACTTC. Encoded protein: CASSRLASYEQYF.

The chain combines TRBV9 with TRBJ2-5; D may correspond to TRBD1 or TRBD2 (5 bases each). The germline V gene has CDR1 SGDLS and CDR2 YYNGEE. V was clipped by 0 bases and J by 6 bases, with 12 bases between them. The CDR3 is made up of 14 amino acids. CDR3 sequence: CASSVAGLEQTQYF. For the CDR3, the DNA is TGTGCCAGCAGCGTAGCGGGGCTAGAGCAGACCCAGTACTTC.

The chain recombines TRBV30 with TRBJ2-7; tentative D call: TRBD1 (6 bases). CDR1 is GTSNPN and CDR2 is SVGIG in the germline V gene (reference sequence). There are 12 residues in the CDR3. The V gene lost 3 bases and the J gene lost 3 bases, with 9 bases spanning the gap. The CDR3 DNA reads TGTGCCTGGAGCCCGACAGGCTACGAGCAGTACTTC. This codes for CAWSPTGYEQYF.

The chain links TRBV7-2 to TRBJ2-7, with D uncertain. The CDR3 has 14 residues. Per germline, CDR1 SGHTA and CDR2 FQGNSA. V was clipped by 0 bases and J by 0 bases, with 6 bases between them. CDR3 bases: TGTGCCAGCAGCTTAGCGGGCGTCTCCTACGAGCAGTACTTC. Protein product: CASSLAGVSYEQYF. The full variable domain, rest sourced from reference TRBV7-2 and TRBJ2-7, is GAGVSQSPSNKVTEKGKDVELRCDPISGHTALYWYRQSLGQGLEFLIYFQGNSAPDKSGLPSDRFSAERTGGSVSTLTIQRTQQEDSAVYLCASSLAGVSYEQYFGPGTRLTVT.

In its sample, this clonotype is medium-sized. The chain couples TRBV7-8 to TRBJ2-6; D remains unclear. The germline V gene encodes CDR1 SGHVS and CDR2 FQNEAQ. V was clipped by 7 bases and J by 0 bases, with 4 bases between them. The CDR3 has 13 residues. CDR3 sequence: CASISSGANVLTF. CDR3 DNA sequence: TGTGCCAGCATCTCCTCTGGGGCCAACGTCCTGACTTTC.

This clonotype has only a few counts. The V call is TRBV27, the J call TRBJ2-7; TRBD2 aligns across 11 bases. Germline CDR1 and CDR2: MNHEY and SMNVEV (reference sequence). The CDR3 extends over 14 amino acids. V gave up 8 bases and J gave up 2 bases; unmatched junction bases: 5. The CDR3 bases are TGTGCCAGCGGTCGACTAGCGGGACCCTACGAGCAGTACTTC. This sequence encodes CASGRLAGPYEQYF.

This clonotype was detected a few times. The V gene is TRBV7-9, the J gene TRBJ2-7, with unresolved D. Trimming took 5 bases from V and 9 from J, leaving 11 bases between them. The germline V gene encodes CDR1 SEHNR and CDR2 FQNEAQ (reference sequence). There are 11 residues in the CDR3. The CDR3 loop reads CASSLTVGQYF. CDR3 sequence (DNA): TGTGCCAGCAGCCTAACCGTAGGGCAGTACTTC.

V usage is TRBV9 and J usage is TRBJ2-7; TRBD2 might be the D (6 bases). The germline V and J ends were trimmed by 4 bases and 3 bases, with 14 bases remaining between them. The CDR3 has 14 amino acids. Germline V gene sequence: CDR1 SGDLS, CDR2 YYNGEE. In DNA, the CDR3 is TGTGCCAGCAGCCCCAGGACTACCGACTACGAGCAGTACTTC. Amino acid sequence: CASSPRTTDYEQYF.

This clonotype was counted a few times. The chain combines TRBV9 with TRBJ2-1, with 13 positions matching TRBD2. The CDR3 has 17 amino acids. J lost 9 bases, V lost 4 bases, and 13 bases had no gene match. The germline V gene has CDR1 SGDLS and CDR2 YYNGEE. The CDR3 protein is CASSITSLAGGPSEQFF. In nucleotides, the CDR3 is TGTGCCAGCAGCATTACCTCACTAGCGGGAGGGCCTAGTGAGCAGTTCTTC.

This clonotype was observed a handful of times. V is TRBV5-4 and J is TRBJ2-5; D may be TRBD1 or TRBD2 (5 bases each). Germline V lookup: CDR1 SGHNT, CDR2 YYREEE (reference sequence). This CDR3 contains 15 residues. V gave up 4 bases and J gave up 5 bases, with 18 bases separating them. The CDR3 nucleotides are TGTGCCAGCAGCCGGCCCTCCTTGGGGGAGGAGACCCAGTACTTC. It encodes CASSRPSLGEETQYF.

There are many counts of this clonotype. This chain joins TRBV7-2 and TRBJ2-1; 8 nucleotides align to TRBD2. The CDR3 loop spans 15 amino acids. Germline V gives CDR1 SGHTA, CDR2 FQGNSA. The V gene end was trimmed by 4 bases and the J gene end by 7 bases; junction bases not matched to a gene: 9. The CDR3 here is CASSWGLVVLNEQFF. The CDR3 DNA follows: TGTGCCAGCAGCTGGGGACTAGTGGTGTTAAATGAGCAGTTCTTC.

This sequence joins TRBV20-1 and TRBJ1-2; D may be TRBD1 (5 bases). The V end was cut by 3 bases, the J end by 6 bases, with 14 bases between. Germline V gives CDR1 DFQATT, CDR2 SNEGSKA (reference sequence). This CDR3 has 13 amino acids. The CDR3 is CSARGWDSDGYTF. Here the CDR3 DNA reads TGCAGTGCTAGGGGATGGGACTCGGATGGCTACACCTTC.